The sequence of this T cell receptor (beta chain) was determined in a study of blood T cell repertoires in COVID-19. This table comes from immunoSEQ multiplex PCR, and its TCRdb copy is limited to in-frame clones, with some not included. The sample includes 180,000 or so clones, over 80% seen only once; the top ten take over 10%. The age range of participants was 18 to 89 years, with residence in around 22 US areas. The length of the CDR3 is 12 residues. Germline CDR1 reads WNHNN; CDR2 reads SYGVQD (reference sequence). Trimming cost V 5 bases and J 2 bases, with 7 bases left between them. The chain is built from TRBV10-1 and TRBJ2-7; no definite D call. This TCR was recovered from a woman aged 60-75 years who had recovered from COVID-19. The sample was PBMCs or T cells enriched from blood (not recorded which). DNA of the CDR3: TGCGCCAGCAGTCGCAGTACCTACGAGCAGTACTTC. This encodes CASSRSTYEQYF.